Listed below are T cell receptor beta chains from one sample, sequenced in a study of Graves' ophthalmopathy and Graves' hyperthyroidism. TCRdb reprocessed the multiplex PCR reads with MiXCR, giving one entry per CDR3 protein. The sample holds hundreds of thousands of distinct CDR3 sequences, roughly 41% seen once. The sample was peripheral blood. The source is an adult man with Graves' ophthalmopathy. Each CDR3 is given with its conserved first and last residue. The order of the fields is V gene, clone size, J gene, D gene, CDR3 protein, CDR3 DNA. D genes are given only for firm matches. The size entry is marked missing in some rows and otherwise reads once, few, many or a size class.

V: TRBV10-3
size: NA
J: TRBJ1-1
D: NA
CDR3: CAISPIEGEAFF
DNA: TGTGCCATCAGTCCCATCGAAGGGGAAGCTTTCTTT

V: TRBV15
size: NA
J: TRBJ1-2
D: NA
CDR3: CATSSPTGYGCTF
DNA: TGTGCCACCAGCAGCCCCACAGGCTATGGCTGCACCTTC

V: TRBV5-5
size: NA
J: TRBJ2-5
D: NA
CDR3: CASSLTGVGALQETQYF
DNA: TGTGCCAGCAGTCTGACGGGGGTGGGCGCGCTCCAAGAGACCCAGTACTTC

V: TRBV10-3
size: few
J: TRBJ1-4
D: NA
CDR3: CAISGRGRGYEKLFF
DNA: TGTGCCATCAGTGGCAGGGGAAGAGGGTATGAAAAACTGTTTTTT

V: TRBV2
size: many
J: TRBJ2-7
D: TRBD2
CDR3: CASSGGLAGGQDEQYF
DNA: TGTGCCAGCAGTGGGGGACTAGCGGGGGGCCAGGACGAGCAGTACTTC

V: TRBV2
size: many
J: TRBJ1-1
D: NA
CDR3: CASSEAFF
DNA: TGTGCCAGCAGTGAAGCTTTCTTT

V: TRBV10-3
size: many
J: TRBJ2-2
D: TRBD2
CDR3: CAISPASGRAGTGELFF
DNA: TGTGCCATCAGTCCGGCTAGCGGGAGGGCCGGCACCGGGGAGCTGTTTTTT

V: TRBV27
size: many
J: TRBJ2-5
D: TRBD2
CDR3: CASSSKAGEQETQYF
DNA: TGTGCCAGCAGTTCGAAAGCGGGGGAACAAGAGACCCAGTACTTC

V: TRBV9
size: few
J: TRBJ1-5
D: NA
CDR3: CASSVGGDGNQPQHF
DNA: TGTGCCAGCAGCGTAGGGGGGGACGGCAATCAGCCCCAGCATTTT

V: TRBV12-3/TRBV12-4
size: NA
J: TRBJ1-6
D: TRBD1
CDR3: CASSSPGTADSPLHF
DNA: TGTGCCAGCAGTTCTCCCGGGACAGCAGATTCACCCCTCCACTTT

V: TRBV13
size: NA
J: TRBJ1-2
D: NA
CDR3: CASGSTRGVDYGYTF
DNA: TGTGCCAGCGGCTCCACGCGGGGGGTCGACTATGGCTACACCTTC

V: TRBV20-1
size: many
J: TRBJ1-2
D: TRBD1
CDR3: CSPTGIYGYTF
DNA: TGCAGTCCGACAGGGATCTATGGCTACACCTTC

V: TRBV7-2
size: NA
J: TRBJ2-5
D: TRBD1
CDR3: CASSSVGQGRETQYF
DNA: TGTGCCAGCAGCTCCGTAGGACAGGGACGGGAGACCCAGTACTTC

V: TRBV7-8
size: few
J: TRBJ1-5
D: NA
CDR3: CASSSYNIQLVRNQPQHF
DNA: TGCGCCAGCAGCTCCTATAATATACAGTTGGTGAGGAATCAGCCCCAGCATTTT

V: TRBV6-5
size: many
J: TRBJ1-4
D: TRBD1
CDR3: CASTPTGRREKLFF
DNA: TGTGCCAGCACCCCGACAGGGAGGCGTGAAAAACTGTTTTTT

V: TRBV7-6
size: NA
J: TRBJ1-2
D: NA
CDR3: CASSAIRGHGGYGYTF
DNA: TGTGCCAGCAGCGCAATCAGAGGACACGGGGGATATGGCTACACCTTC

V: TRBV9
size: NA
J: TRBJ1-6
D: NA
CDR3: CAAPQGGGLNSPLHF
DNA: TGTGCCGCCCCCCAGGGAGGAGGTCTTAATTCACCCCTCCACTTT

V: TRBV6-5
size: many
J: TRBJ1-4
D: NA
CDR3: CASSSGPGRNEKLFF
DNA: TGTGCCAGCAGTTCCGGCCCCGGCAGGAATGAAAAACTGTTTTTT

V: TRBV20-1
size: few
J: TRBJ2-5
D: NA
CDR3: CSARGDSYQETQYF
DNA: TGCAGTGCTAGAGGCGACAGCTACCAAGAGACCCAGTACTTC

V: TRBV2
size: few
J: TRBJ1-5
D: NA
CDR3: CASSQGREHQPQHF
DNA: TGTGCCAGCAGCCAAGGCAGGGAACATCAGCCCCAGCATTTT

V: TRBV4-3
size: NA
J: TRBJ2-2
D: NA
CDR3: CASSQDLGYTGELFF
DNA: TGCGCCAGCAGCCAAGATTTAGGATACACCGGGGAGCTGTTTTTT

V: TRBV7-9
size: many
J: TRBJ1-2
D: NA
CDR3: CASRTDGYGYTF
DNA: TGTGCCAGCAGAACGGATGGCTATGGCTACACCTTC

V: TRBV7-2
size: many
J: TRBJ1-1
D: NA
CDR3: CASGGQWDTEAFF
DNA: TGTGCCAGCGGGGGGCAGTGGGACACTGAAGCTTTCTTT

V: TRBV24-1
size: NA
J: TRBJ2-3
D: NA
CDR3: CATSGNSVSTDTQYF
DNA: TGTGCCACCAGTGGTAATTCCGTGTCCACAGATACGCAGTATTTT

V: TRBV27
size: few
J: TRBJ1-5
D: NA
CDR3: CASSSNVINQPQHF
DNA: TGTGCCAGCAGTTCTAACGTAATCAATCAGCCCCAGCATTTT

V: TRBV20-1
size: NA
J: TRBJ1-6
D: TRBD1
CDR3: CSAPGTGDYNSPLHF
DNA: TGCAGTGCTCCCGGGACAGGGGATTATAATTCACCCCTCCACTTT

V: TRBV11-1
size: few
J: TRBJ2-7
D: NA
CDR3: CASSLSFQAEQYF
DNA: TGTGCCAGCAGCTTATCATTCCAGGCCGAGCAGTACTTC

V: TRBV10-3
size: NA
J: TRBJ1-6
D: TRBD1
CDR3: CAIRTGSTYNSPLHF
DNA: TGTGCCATCAGGACAGGGTCTACCTATAATTCACCCCTCCACTTT

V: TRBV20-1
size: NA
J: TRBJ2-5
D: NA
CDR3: CSATGPGTQYF
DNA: TGCAGTGCTACGGGGCCAGGGACCCAGTACTTC

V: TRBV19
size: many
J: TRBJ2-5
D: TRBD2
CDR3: CASSPKGTTKETQYF
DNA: TGTGCCAGTAGTCCCAAGGGGACTACCAAAGAGACCCAGTACTTC

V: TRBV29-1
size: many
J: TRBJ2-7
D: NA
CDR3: CSVTIQGNEQYF
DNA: TGCAGCGTTACCATACAGGGCAACGAGCAGTACTTC

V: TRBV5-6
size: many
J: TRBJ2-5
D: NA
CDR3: CASSLYPAETQYF
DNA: TGTGCCAGCAGCTTGTATCCCGCAGAGACCCAGTACTTC

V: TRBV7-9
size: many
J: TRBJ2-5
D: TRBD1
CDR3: CASSLGGGWETQYF
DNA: TGTGCCAGCAGCTTAGGAGGGGGCTGGGAGACCCAGTACTTC

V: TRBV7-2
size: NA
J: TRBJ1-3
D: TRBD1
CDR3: CASSLVGTGFFNTIYF
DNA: TGTGCCAGCAGCTTAGTCGGGACAGGGTTCTTTAACACCATATATTTT

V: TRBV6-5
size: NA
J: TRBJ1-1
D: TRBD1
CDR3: CASSPQGQGSEAFF
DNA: TGTGCCAGCAGCCCACAGGGGCAGGGGAGTGAAGCTTTCTTT

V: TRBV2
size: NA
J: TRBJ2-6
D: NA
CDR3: CASIGANVLTF
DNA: TGTGCCAGCATTGGGGCCAACGTCCTGACTTTC

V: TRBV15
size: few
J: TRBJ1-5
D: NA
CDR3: CATSRDLGLPQHF
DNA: TGTGCCACCAGCAGAGATCTAGGATTGCCCCAGCATTTT

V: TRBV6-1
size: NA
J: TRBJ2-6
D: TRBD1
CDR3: CASSAGQGRAFGANVLTF
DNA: TGCGCCAGCAGTGCGGGACAGGGGCGAGCTTTTGGGGCCAACGTCCTGACTTTC

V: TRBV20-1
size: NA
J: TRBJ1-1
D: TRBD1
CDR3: CSAFTQGATEAFF
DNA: TGCAGTGCCTTTACTCAGGGGGCCACTGAAGCTTTCTTT

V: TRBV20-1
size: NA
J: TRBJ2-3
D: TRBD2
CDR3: CSARDLRGADTQYF
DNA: TGCAGTGCTAGAGATCTCCGGGGGGCAGATACGCAGTATTTT

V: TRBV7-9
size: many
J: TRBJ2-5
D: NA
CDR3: CASSSHTGETQYF
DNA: TGTGCCAGCAGCAGTCATACGGGGGAGACCCAGTACTTC

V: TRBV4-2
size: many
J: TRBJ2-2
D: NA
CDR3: CASSPPTNTGELFF
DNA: TGTGCCAGCAGCCCCCCCACCAACACCGGGGAGCTGTTTTTT

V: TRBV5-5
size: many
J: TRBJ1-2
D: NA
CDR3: CASSPLGKRSGYTF
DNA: TGTGCCAGCAGCCCCTTGGGAAAGCGAAGTGGCTACACCTTC

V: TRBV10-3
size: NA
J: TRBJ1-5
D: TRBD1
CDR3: CASSGTGFGEHQPQHF
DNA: TGTGCCAGCAGCGGGACAGGGTTCGGGGAGCATCAGCCCCAGCATTTT

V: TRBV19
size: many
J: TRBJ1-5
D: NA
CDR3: CASSISQNQPQHF
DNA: TGTGCCAGTAGTATATCCCAGAATCAGCCCCAGCATTTT

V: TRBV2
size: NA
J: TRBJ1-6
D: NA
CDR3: CASTVGRFNSPLHF
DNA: TGTGCCAGCACAGTAGGAAGATTTAATTCACCCCTCCACTTT

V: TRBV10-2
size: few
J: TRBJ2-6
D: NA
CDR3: CASSPRLSGANVLTF
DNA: TGTGCCAGCAGTCCCAGGTTATCTGGGGCCAACGTCCTGACTTTC

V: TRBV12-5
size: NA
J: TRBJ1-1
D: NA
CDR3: CASAILNTEAFF
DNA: TGTGCTAGTGCTATTCTGAACACTGAAGCTTTCTTT

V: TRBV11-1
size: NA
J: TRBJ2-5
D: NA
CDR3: CASSLGGLWLGISLETQYF
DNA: TGTGCCAGCAGCTTAGGTGGGCTCTGGCTGGGGATATCCCTAGAGACCCAGTACTTT

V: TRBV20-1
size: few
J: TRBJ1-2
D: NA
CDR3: CSAPSVRRNGYTF
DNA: TGCAGTGCTCCCTCGGTCAGGAGGAATGGCTACACCTTC